This entry features one T cell receptor (beta chain) sequence. No antigen is known for it. CDR1 is GTSNPN and CDR2 is SVGIG in the germline V gene (reference sequence). The CDR3 loop spans 15 amino acids. V was clipped by 2 bases and J by 4 bases; unmatched bases: 7. TCRdb keeps only in-frame clones here, not all; method: immunoSEQ multiplex PCR. The sample lists roughly 100,000 clones, around 83% occurring once. This specimen comes from a study of cytomegalovirus exposure and HLA in healthy donors. Points from the study as a whole: In a later analysis, first-cohort TCR clusters were found to tend to co-occur in the 130 or so validation repertoires. The study labeled 180 or so TCR beta chains cytomegalovirus-associated.

The donors were members of the validation cohort, which comprised 120 subjects and was separate from the first cohort of roughly 700 subjects. The chain couples TRBV30 to TRBJ1-4, with TRBD1 identical over 7 bases. The origin of this receptor is a woman aged 18-29 years in good health and CMV-seropositive. The sequencing sample was made of PBMCs. CDR3 coding DNA: TGTGCCTGGAGTTATGGACAGGAGAGTAATGAAAAACTGTTTTTT. It codes for CAWSYGQESNEKLFF.